Each of the 7 T cell receptor beta chains below was sequenced from the same sample in a study of monozygotic twins with inflammatory bowel disease. TCRdb derives one entry per CDR3 protein from the 5' RACE reads, leaving out DNA. The record lists 200,000 to 250,000 distinct CDR3 sequences, of which the ten most abundant hold roughly 1.7%. Sequencing input: blood. These receptors originate from a human donor with ulcerative colitis or Crohn's disease, or a healthy co-twin of an affected twin (not recorded which).

The rearrangement links TRBV7-8 to TRBJ2-5; the TCRdb call, TRBD1, lacks DNA for checking. Looked up from germline, CDR1 is SGHVS and CDR2 is FQNEAQ. The CDR3 consists of 14 residues. The chain's CDR3 is CASSLDRGTETQYF. Based on the CDR3 plus reference TRBV7-8 and TRBJ2-5, the full variable domain is GAGVSQSPRYKVAKRGQDVALRCDPISGHVSLFWYQQALGQGPEFLTYFQNEAQLDKSGLPSDRFFAERPEGSVSTLKIQRTQQEDSAVYLCASSLDRGTETQYFGPGTRLLVL.

The chain is built from TRBV5-1 and TRBJ1-2; as DNA is missing, the TRBD1 call by TCRdb cannot be tested. The CDR3 is 14 amino acids. CDR1 and CDR2 (germline): SGHRS, YFSETQ. CDR3 loop: CASSSFQGALGYNF.

This chain uses TRBV18 with TRBJ2-1. Germline V gives CDR1 KGHSH, CDR2 LQKENI. CDR3 length: 14 residues. CDR3 sequence: CASSPQRSYNEQFF.

The chain joins TRBV2 to TRBJ1-2; the TCRdb call, TRBD1, lacks DNA for checking. This CDR3 is 14 amino acids long. Germline assignment: CDR1 SNHLY and CDR2 FYNNEI. CDR3 sequence reads: CASSQQGGGYGYTF.

The chain joins TRBV2 to TRBJ1-1; TCRdb reports TRBD1, a call that lacks DNA to check it against. Germline V gives CDR1 SNHLY, CDR2 FYNNEI. The CDR3 is 13 residues long. CDR3 loop: CASSRQGRTEAFF.

The genes are TRBV11-2 and TRBJ1-1; as DNA is missing, the TRBD1 call by TCRdb cannot be tested. CDR3 size: 16 residues. The germline CDR1 and CDR2 sequences are SGHAT and FQNNGV. This chain's CDR3 is CASSLAVWGQEMKAFF. Complete variable domain (other parts from reference TRBV11-2 and TRBJ1-1): EAGVAQSPRYKIIEKRQSVAFWCNPISGHATLYWYQQILGQGPKLLIQFQNNGVVDDSQLPKDRFSAERLKGVDSTLKIQPAKLEDSAVYLCASSLAVWGQEMKAFFGQGTRLTVV.

The rearrangement links TRBV10-3 to TRBJ1-1; TCRdb gives TRBD1 as the D gene, but with no DNA this cannot be confirmed. This CDR3 is built from 13 residues. Germline V lookup: CDR1 ENHRY, CDR2 SYGVKD. The CDR3: CAIRVIDRGEAFF.